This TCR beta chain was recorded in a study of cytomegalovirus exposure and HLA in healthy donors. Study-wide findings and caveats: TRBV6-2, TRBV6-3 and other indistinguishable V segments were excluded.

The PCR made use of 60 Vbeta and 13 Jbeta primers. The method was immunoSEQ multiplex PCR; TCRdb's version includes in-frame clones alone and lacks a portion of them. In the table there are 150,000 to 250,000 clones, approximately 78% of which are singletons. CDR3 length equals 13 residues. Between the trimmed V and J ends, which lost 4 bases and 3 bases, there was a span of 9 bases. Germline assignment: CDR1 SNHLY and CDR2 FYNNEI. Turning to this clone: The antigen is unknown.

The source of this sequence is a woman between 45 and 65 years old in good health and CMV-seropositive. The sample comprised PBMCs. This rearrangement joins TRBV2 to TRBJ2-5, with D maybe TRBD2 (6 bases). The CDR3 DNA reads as TGTGCCAGCAGTGTCCGGGGGAAAGAGACCCAGTACTTC. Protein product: CASSVRGKETQYF.